This TCR beta chain was observed in a study of PD-L1 blockade in urothelial cancer. Study summary: Once treatment had started, blood was analyzed at 3 weeks (second dose) and again at 6 weeks.

Clones were sequenced by immunoSEQ multiplex PCR, and TCRdb holds only the in-frame ones, with some missing. The sample has about 100,000 clones, approximately 85% seen once. V lost 2 bases to trimming and J lost 6 bases; unmatched junction nucleotides: 7. Looked up from germline, CDR1 is GTSNPN and CDR2 is SVGIG (reference sequence). The CDR3 has 14 amino acids. Patient sample counts ranged from 1 to 8, pretreatment and on-treatment. This sequence joins TRBV30 and TRBJ2-7; 10 nucleotides agree with TRBD1. The source of this sequence is a man aged 50 or older with urothelial cancer. The input for sequencing was PBMCs, taken around atezolizumab (anti-PD-L1) treatment. This CDR3 is CAWSTTGGRSEQYF. As DNA, the CDR3 is TGTGCCTGGAGTACGACAGGGGGCCGGTCCGAGCAGTACTTC.